This T cell receptor beta chain was obtained from a study of blood T cell repertoires in COVID-19. Study as a whole: Sites in the United States, Italy and Spain provided acute and convalescent COVID-19 samples.

Clones were sequenced by immunoSEQ multiplex PCR, and TCRdb holds only the in-frame ones, with some missing. The sample carries around 60,000 clones, roughly 86% recorded once. V shed 4 bases, J shed 0 bases, and the junction held 3 bases outside the gene matches. Germline V lookup: CDR1 SGDLS, CDR2 YYNGEE. The CDR3 is made up of 14 amino acids. This clonotype was sampled from a man aged 45 to 65 with active COVID-19. V gene TRBV9 combines with J gene TRBJ1-1; 7 bases are a match to TRBD1. The sample was peripheral blood. CDR3 sequence reads: CASSPGQLNTEAFF. In DNA, the CDR3 is TGTGCCAGCAGCCCGGGACAGTTGAACACTGAAGCTTTCTTT.